This T cell receptor beta chain was recorded in a study of cytomegalovirus exposure and HLA in healthy donors. The PCR contained 60 Vbeta and 13 Jbeta primers. Sequencing was performed with immunoSEQ multiplex PCR; in TCRdb, only in-frame clones are kept and a portion is missing. The repertoire holds approximately 150,000 clones, over 60% seen once, with around 2.8% in the top ten. The V and J ends lost 2 bases and 9 bases respectively, with 14 bases between them. The CDR3 runs 14 residues. Germline values: CDR1 MNHEY, CDR2 SMNVEV (reference sequence). The source of this sequence is a woman in her 30s in good health and CMV-seronegative. The chain combines TRBV27 with TRBJ2-1; D unresolved. Source material: PBMCs. CDR3 DNA sequence: TGTGCCAGCAGTTTAGTCCCCTTTACATCTGAGCAGTTCTTC. It translates to CASSLVPFTSEQFF.